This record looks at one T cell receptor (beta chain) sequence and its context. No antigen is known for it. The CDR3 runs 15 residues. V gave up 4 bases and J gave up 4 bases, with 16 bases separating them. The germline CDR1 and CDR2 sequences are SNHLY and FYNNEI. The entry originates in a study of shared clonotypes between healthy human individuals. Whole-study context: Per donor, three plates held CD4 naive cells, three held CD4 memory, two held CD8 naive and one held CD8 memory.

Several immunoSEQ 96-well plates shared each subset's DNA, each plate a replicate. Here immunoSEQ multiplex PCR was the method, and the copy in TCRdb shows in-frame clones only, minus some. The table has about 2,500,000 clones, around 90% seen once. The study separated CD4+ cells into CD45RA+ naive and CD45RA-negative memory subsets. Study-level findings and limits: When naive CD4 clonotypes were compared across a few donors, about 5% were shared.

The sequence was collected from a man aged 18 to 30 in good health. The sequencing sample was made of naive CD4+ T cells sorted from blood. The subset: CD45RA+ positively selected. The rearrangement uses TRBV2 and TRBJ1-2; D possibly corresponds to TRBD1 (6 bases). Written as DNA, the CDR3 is TGTGCCAGCAGTGTCCCCAGGGGCACTAGCTATGGCTACACCTTC. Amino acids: CASSVPRGTSYGYTF.